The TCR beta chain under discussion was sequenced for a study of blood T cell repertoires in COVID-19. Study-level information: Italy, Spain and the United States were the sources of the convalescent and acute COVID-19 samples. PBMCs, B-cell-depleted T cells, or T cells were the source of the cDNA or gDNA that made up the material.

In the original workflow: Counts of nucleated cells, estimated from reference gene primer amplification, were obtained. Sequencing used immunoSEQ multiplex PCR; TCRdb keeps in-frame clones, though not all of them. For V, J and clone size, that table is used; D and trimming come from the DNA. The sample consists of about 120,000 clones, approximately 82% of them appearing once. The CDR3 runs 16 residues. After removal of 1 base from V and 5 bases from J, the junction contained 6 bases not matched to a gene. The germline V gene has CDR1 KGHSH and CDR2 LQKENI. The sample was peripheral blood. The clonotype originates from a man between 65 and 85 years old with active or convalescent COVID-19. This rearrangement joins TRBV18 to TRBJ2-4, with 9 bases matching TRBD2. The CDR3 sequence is CASSPLLAGTENIQYF. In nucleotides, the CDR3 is TGTGCCAGCTCACCACTCCTAGCGGGGACGGAAAACATTCAGTACTTC.